This T cell receptor (beta chain) was recorded in a study of blood T cell repertoires in COVID-19. Turning to the study itself: The United States, Italy and Spain were the sources of the acute and convalescent COVID-19 samples. In each case, the material was cDNA or gDNA derived from T cells, B-cell-depleted T cells, or PBMCs.

V lost 0 bases and J lost 6, with 6 bases in between. CDR1 SGHRS and CDR2 YFSETQ come from the germline V gene. CDR3 size: 13 residues. Authors' processing steps: Amplified reference gene primers provided the basis for estimating nucleated cell counts. The table came from immunoSEQ multiplex PCR; TCRdb's copy has only in-frame clones and leaves some out. V and J calls plus clone size are reproduced from that table; the DNA served to infer D and trimming. The sample carries tens of thousands of clones, about 93% recorded once. The receptor was isolated from a human donor in a cohort sampled during active COVID-19. The sample taken for sequencing was peripheral blood. The chain couples TRBV5-1 to TRBJ2-2; D unresolved. CDR3 sequence reads: CASSLGSPGELFF. CDR3 coding DNA: TGCGCCAGCAGCTTGGGTAGTCCCGGGGAGCTGTTTTTT.